This passage covers 25 T cell receptor beta chains from one sample sequenced in a study of shared clonotypes between healthy human individuals. Assay: immunoSEQ multiplex PCR; the TCRdb copy retains only in-frame clones and omits some. Of some 1,100,000 clones listed, around 78% are singletons. The sample consisted of memory CD4+ T cells from PBMCs. Subset of the sample: CD45RA-negative fraction. The receptor source for this set is a man younger than 30 in good health. Some clones in this sample may be carry-over from other donors' samples.

The chain links TRBV9 to TRBJ2-3; D is perhaps TRBD2 (6 bases). CDR1 is SGDLS and CDR2 is YYNGEE in the germline V gene. CDR3 size: 15 residues. The germline V and J ends were trimmed by 5 bases and 0 bases, with 13 bases remaining between them. For the CDR3, the DNA is TGTGCCAGCAGAAGACTAGACGCTAGCACAGATACGCAGTATTTT. This sequence encodes CASRRLDASTDTQYF.

The rearrangement links TRBV7-2 to TRBJ1-5; D ambiguous. Trimming removed 5 bases at V and 2 bases at J, with 7 bases between. Germline V CDR1 and CDR2: SGHTA, FQGNSA. The length of the CDR3 is 13 residues. In nucleotides, the CDR3 is TGTGCCAGCAGCGCCCCCGGCAATCAGCCCCAGCATTTT. It is translated as CASSAPGNQPQHF.

This clone was observed a single time. This chain uses TRBV7-9 with TRBJ1-1; D might be TRBD1 (5 bases). Germline-derived CDR1 and CDR2 are SEHNR and FQNEAQ (reference sequence). V was cut by 5 bases and J by 7 bases, with 11 bases left in between. The CDR3 covers 12 residues. In nucleotides, the CDR3 is TGTGCCAGCAGCCTACTAGGGGTTGAAGCTTTCTTT. This encodes CASSLLGVEAFF.

This clone was recorded once. The chain employs TRBV6-5 and TRBJ1-5; D unclear. The germline V gene encodes CDR1 MNHEY and CDR2 SVGAGI. The CDR3 is made up of 13 amino acids. Trimming pared 5 bases from V and 6 bases from J, leaving 11 bases between. The CDR3 coding sequence is TGTGCCAGCAGTCCGGTTATACGTCAGCCCCAGCATTTT. Translated, it gives CASSPVIRQPQHF.

V gene TRBV4-3 combines with J gene TRBJ1-1; D is uncertain. The V end lost 0 bases, the J end lost 10 bases, and 12 bases lay between the germline ends. CDR1 and CDR2 (germline): LGHNA, YSLEER. The CDR3 has 13 amino acids. The CDR3, as DNA: TGCGCCAGCAGCCAAGATGGGAGGGCCGCAGCTTTCTTT. It yields the protein CASSQDGRAAAFF.

The chain recombines TRBV4-3 with TRBJ2-7; the match to TRBD2 covers 9 bases. The CDR3 is made up of 15 amino acids. V was pared by 1 base and J by 2 bases, with 3 bases of the junction left unmatched. Germline loops: CDR1 LGHNA, CDR2 YSLEER. CDR3 residues: CASSQGAGGTYEQYF. In DNA, the CDR3 is TGCGCCAGCAGCCAAGGGGCGGGAGGGACCTACGAGCAGTACTTC.

The chain employs TRBV10-1 and TRBJ2-7; D gene unclear. V lost 6 bases and J lost 7, with 13 bases in between. CDR1 and CDR2 (germline): WNHNN, SYGVQD (reference sequence). This CDR3 has 12 amino acids. The CDR3 DNA reads as TGCGCCAGCAGCCACCGGGTGGGGGAGCAGTACTTC. Translation gives CASSHRVGEQYF.

CDR3 sequence: CSVGDRASYGYTF. CDR3 DNA sequence: TGCAGCGTTGGGGACCGAGCGAGCTATGGCTACACCTTC. The rearrangement uses TRBV29-1 and TRBJ1-2; maybe TRBD1 (5 bases). Trimming removed 4 bases from V and 4 bases from J, with 13 bases in between. The length of the CDR3 is 13 residues. Germline CDR1 is SQVTM and CDR2 is ANQGSEA. Complete variable domain (other parts from reference TRBV29-1 and TRBJ1-2): SAVISQKPSRDICQRGTSLTIQCQVDSQVTMMFWYRQQPGQSLTLIATANQGSEATYESGFVIDKFPISRPNLTFSTLTVSNMSPEDSSIYLCSVGDRASYGYTFGSGTRLTVV.

This clone occurred many times. The V call is TRBV6-5, the J call TRBJ2-5; D remains unclear. Germline V CDR1 and CDR2: MNHEY, SVGAGI. The CDR3 covers 14 residues. Deletions cut 2 bases from V and 1 base from J, with 8 bases between. The CDR3 sequence: CASSYGVTQETQYF. Written as DNA, the CDR3 is TGTGCCAGCAGTTACGGGGTAACCCAAGAGACCCAGTACTTC.

This chain uses TRBV30 with TRBJ1-1, with a possible D match to TRBD1 (5 bases). The CDR3 runs 11 residues. Per germline, CDR1 GTSNPN and CDR2 SVGIG (reference sequence). The V end was cut by 8 bases, the J end by 2 bases, with 9 bases between. CDR3 amino acids: CAGTLNTEAFF. CDR3 in DNA: TGTGCCGGGACCCTTAACACTGAAGCTTTCTTT.

This clone was observed once. V is TRBV6-5 and J is TRBJ2-7; 8 bases are shared with TRBD2. CDR1 is MNHEY and CDR2 is SVGAGI in the germline V gene. J lost 7 bases, V lost 2 bases, and 13 bases had no gene match. This CDR3 contains 16 residues. CDR3 nucleotide sequence: TGTGCCAGCAGTTACGCTTCCGCGGGAGGACCTCCAGAGCAGTACTTC. Its translation: CASSYASAGGPPEQYF.

V usage is TRBV11-2 and J usage is TRBJ1-2; D gene uncertain. CDR3 length: 16 amino acids. In germline, CDR1 is SGHAT, CDR2 FQNNGV. Trimming took 5 bases from V and 8 from J, leaving 24 bases between them. The CDR3 DNA follows: TGTGCCAGCAGCCCGCGAGGAGGCTTTTCTTCCGTGGGCTACACCTTC. Its translation: CASSPRGGFSSVGYTF. The full variable domain, rest sourced from reference TRBV11-2 and TRBJ1-2, is EAGVAQSPRYKIIEKRQSVAFWCNPISGHATLYWYQQILGQGPKLLIQFQNNGVVDDSQLPKDRFSAERLKGVDSTLKIQPAKLEDSAVYLCASSPRGGFSSVGYTFGSGTRLTVV.

A word on this clone: This specimen includes other DNA sequences encoding the same CDR3. This chain joins TRBV5-4 and TRBJ2-7; perhaps TRBD2 as D (6 bases). V was shortened by 0 bases and J by 6 bases, with 10 bases between the two germline ends. The CDR3 is 13 residues long. Germline CDR1 is SGHNT and CDR2 is YYREEE (reference sequence). CDR3 sequence (DNA): TGTGCCAGCAGCTTGGAAAGGGGAGGCGAGCAGTACTTC. Amino acids: CASSLERGGEQYF.

The chain joins TRBV5-4 to TRBJ2-1, with 9 nucleotides matching TRBD2. CDR3 length: 17 residues. Trimming cost V 4 bases and J 7 bases; bases outside gene matches: 15. Germline-derived CDR1 and CDR2 are SGHNT and YYREEE (reference sequence). CDR3 bases: TGTGCCAGCAGCGCAGCATATGGGCGGGAGGGTCAGAATGAGCAGTTCTTC. Translated, it gives CASSAAYGREGQNEQFF.

The rearrangement uses TRBV4-2 and TRBJ2-7; weak D call: TRBD1 (6 bases). Trimming removed 2 bases from V and 7 bases from J, with 15 bases in between. The CDR3 has 14 amino acids. Germline V gene lookup returns CDR1 LGHNA and CDR2 YNFKEQ. Here the CDR3 reads CASSQTGILGEQYF. Here the CDR3 DNA reads TGTGCCAGCAGCCAAACAGGGATCCTGGGGGAGCAGTACTTC.

The V gene is TRBV19, the J gene TRBJ1-5, with D possibly matching TRBD1 (6 bases). The germline V gene encodes CDR1 LNHDA and CDR2 SQIVND (reference sequence). V lost 1 base and J 2 bases, leaving 15 bases between the germline ends. The CDR3 length is 17 residues. The CDR3 protein is CASSIGSGGAGNQPQHF. CDR3 DNA sequence: TGTGCCAGTAGTATAGGGAGTGGGGGGGCCGGCAATCAGCCCCAGCATTTT.

The chain joins TRBV6-1 to TRBJ2-5; D might be TRBD1 (5 bases). V lost 2 bases and J lost 5, with 9 bases in between. The CDR3 has 13 amino acids. Germline CDR1 MNHNS, CDR2 SASEGT. The DNA for the CDR3 is TGTGCCAGCAGTGAACAGGGTTTGGAGACCCAGTACTTC. It is translated as CASSEQGLETQYF.

With respect to this clone: The sample contains more than one DNA sequence encoding this CDR3. V is TRBV7-9 and J is TRBJ1-4, with D possibly matching TRBD1 (6 bases). V dropped 5 bases and J dropped 8 bases, with 9 bases sitting between them. From germline, CDR1 is SEHNR and CDR2 FQNEAQ (reference sequence). The CDR3 is 12 residues long. CDR3 nucleotides: TGTGCCAGCAGCCCACAGGGCGAAAAACTGTTTTTT. Amino acid sequence: CASSPQGEKLFF.

This clone was seen just once. This chain links TRBV4-1 with TRBJ1-4; D is unresolved. The V end lost 3 bases, the J end lost 2 bases, and 13 bases lay between the germline ends. The CDR3 has 16 residues. The germline gives CDR1 MGHRA, CDR2 YSYEKL. The CDR3 DNA reads as TGCGCCAGCAGCCATCCAAGAGGGCTCACTAATGAAAAACTGTTTTTT. Protein: CASSHPRGLTNEKLFF.

The chain has TRBV7-2 and TRBJ2-7; D ambiguous. Germline values: CDR1 SGHTA, CDR2 FQGNSA. V was trimmed by 5 bases and J by 3 bases, leaving 11 bases between them. There are 13 residues in the CDR3. This chain's CDR3 is CASSPTDYYEQYF. Here the CDR3 DNA reads TGTGCCAGCAGCCCTACTGATTACTACGAGCAGTACTTC.

This sequence joins TRBV10-3 and TRBJ2-4, with D maybe TRBD1 (5 bases). The CDR3 is 16 amino acids. Germline V gene lookup returns CDR1 ENHRY and CDR2 SYGVKD. Trimming removed 0 bases from V and 12 bases from J, with 21 bases in between. CDR3 DNA: TGTGCCATCAGTGAGTCGACGGGCTCTAGGACAATTGCTCAGTACTTC. Translated, it gives CAISESTGSRTIAQYF.

The chain employs TRBV19 and TRBJ2-1, with TRBD1 matching 7 bases. The CDR3 spans 16 residues. V lost 4 bases to trimming and J lost 4 bases; unmatched junction nucleotides: 10. Germline CDR1 and CDR2: LNHDA and SQIVND (reference sequence). CDR3 loop: CASSTDRDSPYNEQFF. DNA for the CDR3: TGTGCCAGTAGTACCGACCGGGACAGTCCTTACAATGAGCAGTTCTTC.

The chain has TRBV5-8 and TRBJ2-1; 9 bases match TRBD1. Trimming removed 2 bases from V and 8 bases from J; junction bases left unmatched: 8. The CDR3 runs 15 residues. CDR1 is SGHTS and CDR2 is YDEGEE in the germline V gene. The CDR3 here is CASSFGQGKVYEQFF. The CDR3 nucleotides are TGTGCCAGCAGCTTTGGACAGGGGAAGGTCTATGAGCAGTTCTTC. Together with reference TRBV5-8 and TRBJ2-1, the CDR3 gives the full variable domain: EAGVTQSPTHLIKTRGQQATLRCSPISGHTSVYWYQQALGLGLQFLLWYDEGEERNRGNFPPRFSGRQFPNYSSELNVNALELEDSALYLCASSFGQGKVYEQFFGPGTRLTVL.

The chain couples TRBV9 to TRBJ2-2, with 9 bases that match TRBD1. V lost 0 bases and J lost 1; bases outside the gene matches: 4. Germline V gives CDR1 SGDLS, CDR2 YYNGEE. This CDR3 region has 17 residues. The CDR3 loop is CASSVEGQGRNTGELFF. CDR3 coding DNA: TGTGCCAGCAGCGTAGAAGGACAGGGGCGGAACACCGGGGAGCTGTTTTTT.

The chain recombines TRBV7-8 with TRBJ2-3; TRBD1 might be the D (6 bases). Germline assignment: CDR1 SGHVS and CDR2 FQNEAQ. Trimming pared 1 base from V and 4 bases from J, leaving 12 bases between. CDR3 length equals 15 residues. The CDR3 DNA sequence: TGTGCCAGCAGCTTAGGGACAGTAAAGGCAGATACGCAGTATTTT. Translating gives CASSLGTVKADTQYF.